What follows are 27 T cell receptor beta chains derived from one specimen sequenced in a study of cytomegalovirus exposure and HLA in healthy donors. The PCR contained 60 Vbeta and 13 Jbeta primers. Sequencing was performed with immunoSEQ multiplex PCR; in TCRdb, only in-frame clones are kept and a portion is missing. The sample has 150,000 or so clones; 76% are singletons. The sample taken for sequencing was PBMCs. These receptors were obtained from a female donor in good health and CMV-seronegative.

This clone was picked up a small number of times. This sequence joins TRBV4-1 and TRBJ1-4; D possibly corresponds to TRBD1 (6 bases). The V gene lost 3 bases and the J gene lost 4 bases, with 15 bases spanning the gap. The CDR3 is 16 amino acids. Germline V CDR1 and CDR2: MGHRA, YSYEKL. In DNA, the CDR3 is TGCGCCAGCAGCCATTTTGGAGGACAGCATAATGAAAAACTGTTTTTT. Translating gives CASSHFGGQHNEKLFF.

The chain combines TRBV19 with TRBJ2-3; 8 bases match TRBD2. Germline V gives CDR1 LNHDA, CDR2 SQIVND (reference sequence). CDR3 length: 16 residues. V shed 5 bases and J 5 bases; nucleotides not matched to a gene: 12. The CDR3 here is CASSPFSGSQGDTQYF. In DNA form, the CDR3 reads TGTGCCAGTAGTCCCTTCAGCGGGAGTCAAGGAGATACGCAGTATTTT.

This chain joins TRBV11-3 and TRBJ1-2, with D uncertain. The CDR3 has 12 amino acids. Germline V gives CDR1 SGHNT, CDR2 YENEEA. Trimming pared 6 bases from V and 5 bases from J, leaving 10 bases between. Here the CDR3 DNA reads TGTGCCAGCAGGAAAAACAGATATGGCTACACCTTC. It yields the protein CASRKNRYGYTF.

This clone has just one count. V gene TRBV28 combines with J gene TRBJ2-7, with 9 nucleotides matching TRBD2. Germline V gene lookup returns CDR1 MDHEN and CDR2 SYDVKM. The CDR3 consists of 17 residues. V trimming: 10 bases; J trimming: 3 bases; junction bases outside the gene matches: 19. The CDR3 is CATWGFSSGTFLYEQYF. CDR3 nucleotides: TGTGCCACCTGGGGGTTTTCTAGCGGGACCTTTCTCTACGAGCAGTACTTC.

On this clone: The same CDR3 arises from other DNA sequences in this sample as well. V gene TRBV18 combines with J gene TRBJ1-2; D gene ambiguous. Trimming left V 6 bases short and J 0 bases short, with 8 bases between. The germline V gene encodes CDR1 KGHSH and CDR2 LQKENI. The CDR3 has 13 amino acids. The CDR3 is CASSLTANYGYTF. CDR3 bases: TGTGCCAGCTCCCTCACAGCTAACTATGGCTACACCTTC.

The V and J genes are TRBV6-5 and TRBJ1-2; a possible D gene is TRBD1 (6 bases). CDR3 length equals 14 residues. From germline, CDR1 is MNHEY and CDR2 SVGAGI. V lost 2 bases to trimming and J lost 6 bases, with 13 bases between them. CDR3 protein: CASSYQDSINGYTF. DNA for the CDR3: TGTGCCAGCAGTTACCAGGACAGCATTAATGGCTACACCTTC.

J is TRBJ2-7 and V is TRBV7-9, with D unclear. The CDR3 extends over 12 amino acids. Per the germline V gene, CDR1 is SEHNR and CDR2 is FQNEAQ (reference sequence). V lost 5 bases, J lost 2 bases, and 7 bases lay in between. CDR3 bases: TGTGCCAGCAGCCACCTAACCTACGAGCAGTACTTC. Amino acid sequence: CASSHLTYEQYF.

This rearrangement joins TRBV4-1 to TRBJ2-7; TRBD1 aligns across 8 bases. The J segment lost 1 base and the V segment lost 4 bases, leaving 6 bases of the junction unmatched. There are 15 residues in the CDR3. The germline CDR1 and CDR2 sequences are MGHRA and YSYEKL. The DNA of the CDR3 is TGCGCCAGCAGCCCCGGACAGGGCTGGTCCTACGAGCAGTACTTC. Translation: CASSPGQGWSYEQYF.

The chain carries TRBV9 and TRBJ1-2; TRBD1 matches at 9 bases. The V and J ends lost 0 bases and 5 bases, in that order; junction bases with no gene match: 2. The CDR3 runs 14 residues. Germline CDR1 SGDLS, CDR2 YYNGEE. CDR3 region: CASSVEGTGYGYTF. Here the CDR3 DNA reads TGTGCCAGCAGCGTAGAAGGGACAGGGTATGGCTACACCTTC.

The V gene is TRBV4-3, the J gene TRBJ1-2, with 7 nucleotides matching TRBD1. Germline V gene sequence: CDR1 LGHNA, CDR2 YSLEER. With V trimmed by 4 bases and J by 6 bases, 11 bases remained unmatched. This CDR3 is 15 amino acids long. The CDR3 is CASSLNRGGVDGYTF. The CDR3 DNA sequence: TGCGCCAGCAGCCTCAACAGGGGCGGTGTGGATGGCTACACCTTC.

The CDR3 spells CASSPLPGGTEAFF. CDR3 in DNA: TGCGCCAGCAGTCCCCTCCCAGGTGGCACTGAAGCTTTCTTT. The chain employs TRBV23-1 and TRBJ1-1, with unresolved D. TRBV23-1 is assigned to the ORF class and has an uncertain function. The CDR3 totals 14 residues. Trimming removed 4 bases at V and 4 bases at J, with 13 bases between.

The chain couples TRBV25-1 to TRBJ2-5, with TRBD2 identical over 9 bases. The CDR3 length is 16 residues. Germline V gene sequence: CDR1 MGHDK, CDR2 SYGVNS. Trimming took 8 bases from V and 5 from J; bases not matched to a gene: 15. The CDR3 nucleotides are TGTGCCAGCGGCAGTCGGCGGGGGGGCCTTGGGGAGACCCAGTACTTC. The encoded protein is CASGSRRGGLGETQYF.

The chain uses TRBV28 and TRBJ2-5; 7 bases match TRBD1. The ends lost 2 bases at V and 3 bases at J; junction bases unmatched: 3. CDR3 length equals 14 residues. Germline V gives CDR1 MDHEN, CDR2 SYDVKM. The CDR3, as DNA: TGTGCCAGCAGTTTACAGGGGGTGGAAGAGACCCAGTACTTC. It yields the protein CASSLQGVEETQYF. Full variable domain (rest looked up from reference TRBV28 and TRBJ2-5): DVKVTQSSRYLVKRTGEKVFLECVQDMDHENMFWYRQDPGLGLRLIYFSYDVKMKEKGDIPEGYSVSREKKERFSLILESASTNQTSMYLCASSLQGVEETQYFGPGTRLLVL.

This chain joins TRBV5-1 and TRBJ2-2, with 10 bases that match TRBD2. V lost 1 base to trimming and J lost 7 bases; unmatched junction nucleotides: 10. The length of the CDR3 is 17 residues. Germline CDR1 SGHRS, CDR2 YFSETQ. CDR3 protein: CASSLTSGRDPSGELFF. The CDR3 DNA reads TGCGCCAGCAGCTTGACAAGCGGGAGGGACCCCAGCGGGGAGCTGTTTTTT.

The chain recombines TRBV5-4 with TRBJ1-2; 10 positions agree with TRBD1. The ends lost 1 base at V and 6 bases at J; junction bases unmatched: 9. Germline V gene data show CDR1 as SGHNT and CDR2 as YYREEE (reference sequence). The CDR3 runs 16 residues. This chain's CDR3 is CASSLPSRQGAHGYTF. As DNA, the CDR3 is TGTGCCAGCAGCTTGCCATCAAGACAGGGGGCGCATGGCTACACCTTC.

The CDR3 DNA reads as TGTGCCAGCAGCTCGTTGACAGGTACCTACGAGCAGTACTTC. Its protein is CASSSLTGTYEQYF. The chain uses TRBV7-9 and TRBJ2-7; D perhaps matches TRBD1 (6 bases). CDR1 SEHNR and CDR2 FQNEAQ come from the germline V gene (reference sequence). Deletions cut 4 bases from V and 2 bases from J, with 12 bases between. The CDR3 is 14 residues long.

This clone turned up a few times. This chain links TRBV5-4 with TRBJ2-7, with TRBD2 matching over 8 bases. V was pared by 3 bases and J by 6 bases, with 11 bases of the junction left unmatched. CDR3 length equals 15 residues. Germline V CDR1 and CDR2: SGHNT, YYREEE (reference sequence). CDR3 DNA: TGTGCCAGCAGCTATTTAGCGGGAAGGCGCTCCGAGCAGTACTTC. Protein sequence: CASSYLAGRRSEQYF.

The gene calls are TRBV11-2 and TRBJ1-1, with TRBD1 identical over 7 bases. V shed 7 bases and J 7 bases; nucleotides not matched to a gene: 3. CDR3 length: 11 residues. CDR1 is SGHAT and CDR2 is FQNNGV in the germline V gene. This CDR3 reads CASTRGIEAFF. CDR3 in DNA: TGTGCCAGCACCAGGGGGATTGAAGCTTTCTTT. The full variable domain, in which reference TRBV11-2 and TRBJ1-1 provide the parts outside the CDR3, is EAGVAQSPRYKIIEKRQSVAFWCNPISGHATLYWYQQILGQGPKLLIQFQNNGVVDDSQLPKDRFSAERLKGVDSTLKIQPAKLEDSAVYLCASTRGIEAFFGQGTRLTVV.

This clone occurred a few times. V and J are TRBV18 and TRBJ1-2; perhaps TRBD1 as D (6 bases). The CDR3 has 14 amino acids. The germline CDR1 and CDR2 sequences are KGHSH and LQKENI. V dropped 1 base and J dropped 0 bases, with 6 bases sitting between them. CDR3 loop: CASSPQGANYGYTF. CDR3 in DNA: TGTGCCAGCTCACCACAGGGGGCTAACTATGGCTACACCTTC.

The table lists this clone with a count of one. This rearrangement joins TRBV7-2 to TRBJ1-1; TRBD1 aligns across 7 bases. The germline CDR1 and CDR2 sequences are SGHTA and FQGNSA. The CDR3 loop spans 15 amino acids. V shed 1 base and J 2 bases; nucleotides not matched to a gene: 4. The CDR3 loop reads CASSLDPGGNTEAFF. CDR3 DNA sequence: TGTGCCAGCAGCTTAGATCCAGGGGGAAACACTGAAGCTTTCTTT.

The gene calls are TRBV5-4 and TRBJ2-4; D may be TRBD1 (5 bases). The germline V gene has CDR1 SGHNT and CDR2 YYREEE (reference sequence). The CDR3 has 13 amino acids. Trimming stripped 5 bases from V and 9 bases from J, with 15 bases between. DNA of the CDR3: TGTGCCAGCAGTTTAGACAGCGCACGCATTCAGTACTTC. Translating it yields CASSLDSARIQYF.

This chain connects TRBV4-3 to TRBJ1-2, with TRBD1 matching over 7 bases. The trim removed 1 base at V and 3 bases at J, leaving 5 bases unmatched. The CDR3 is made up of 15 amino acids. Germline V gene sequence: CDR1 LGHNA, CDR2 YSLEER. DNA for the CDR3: TGCGCCAGCAGCCAAGTAAGGGGGCAGCACTATGGCTACACCTTC. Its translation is CASSQVRGQHYGYTF.

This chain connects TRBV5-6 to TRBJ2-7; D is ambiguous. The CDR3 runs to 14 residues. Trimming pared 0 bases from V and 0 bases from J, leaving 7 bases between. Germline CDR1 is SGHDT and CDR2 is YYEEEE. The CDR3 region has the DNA TGTGCCAGCAGCTTGGGAGGCAACTCCTACGAGCAGTACTTC. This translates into CASSLGGNSYEQYF.

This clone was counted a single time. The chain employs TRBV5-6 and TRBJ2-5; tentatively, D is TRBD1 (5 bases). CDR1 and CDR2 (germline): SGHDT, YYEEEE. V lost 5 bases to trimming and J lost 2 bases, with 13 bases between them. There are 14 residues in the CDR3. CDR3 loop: CASRDQGRQETQYF. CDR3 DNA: TGTGCCAGCAGGGACCAGGGCCGACAAGAGACCCAGTACTTC.

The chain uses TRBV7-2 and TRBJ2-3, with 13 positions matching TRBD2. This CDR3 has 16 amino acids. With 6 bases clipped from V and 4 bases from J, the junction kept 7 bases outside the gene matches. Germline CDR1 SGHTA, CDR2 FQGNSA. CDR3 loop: CASSSTSGGVADTQYF. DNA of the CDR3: TGTGCCAGCAGTTCCACTAGCGGGGGGGTCGCAGATACGCAGTATTTT.

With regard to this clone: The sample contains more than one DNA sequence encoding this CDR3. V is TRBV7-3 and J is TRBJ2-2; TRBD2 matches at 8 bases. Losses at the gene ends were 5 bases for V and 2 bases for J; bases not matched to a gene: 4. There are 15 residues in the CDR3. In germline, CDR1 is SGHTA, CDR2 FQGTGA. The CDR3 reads CASSRSGTNTGELFF. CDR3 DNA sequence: TGTGCCAGCAGCCGTAGCGGGACAAACACCGGGGAGCTGTTTTTT.

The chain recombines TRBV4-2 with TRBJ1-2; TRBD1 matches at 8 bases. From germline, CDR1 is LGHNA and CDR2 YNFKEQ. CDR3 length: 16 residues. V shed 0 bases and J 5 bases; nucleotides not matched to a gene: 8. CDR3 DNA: TGTGCCAGCAGCCAAGAAACCAGGGGGCGCAAGTATGGCTACACCTTC. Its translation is CASSQETRGRKYGYTF.